The next 25 T cell receptor beta chains were all read from a single sample in a study of T-cell memory formation after mild COVID-19. TCRdb re-called the 5' RACE reads with MiXCR, one entry per CDR3 protein. The table has approximately 180,000 distinct CDR3 sequences, around 15% seen once. Sequenced: PBMCs or a T cell subset sorted from them (not recorded which). The receptors come from an adult woman who had mild COVID-19 (a few samples of this study predate the infection). Cell type and time point are not known.

There are a few counts of this clonotype. The rearrangement joins TRBV6-6 to TRBJ1-2, with D possibly matching TRBD1 (5 bases). CDR1 and CDR2 (germline): MNHNY, SVGAGI (reference sequence). V was clipped by 6 bases and J by 0 bases, with 20 bases between them. The CDR3 totals 17 residues. In nucleotides, the CDR3 is TGTGCCAGCAGGGGCGTGGGGGGACGTATACCTAACTATGGCTACACCTTC. Translating gives CASRGVGGRIPNYGYTF.

This clonotype was seen a handful of times. The CDR3 region has the DNA TGTGCCAGCAGCCAAAGCCGGAACTATGGCTACACCTTC. Its protein is CASSQSRNYGYTF. The rearrangement uses TRBV14 and TRBJ1-2; no clear D gene. Germline CDR1 SGHDN, CDR2 FVKESK. Between the trimmed V and J ends, which lost 2 bases and 2 bases, there was a span of 6 bases. There are 13 residues in the CDR3. The full variable domain, its missing parts supplied by reference TRBV14 and TRBJ1-2, is EAGVTQFPSHSVIEKGQTVTLRCDPISGHDNLYWYRRVMGKEIKFLLHFVKESKQDESGMPNNRFLAERTGGTYSTLKVQPAELEDSGVYFCASSQSRNYGYTFGSGTRLTVV.

This clonotype was counted a few times. The chain couples TRBV19 to TRBJ2-5, with TRBD1 matching over 7 bases. The V gene end was trimmed by 10 bases and the J gene end by 5 bases; junction bases not matched to a gene: 13. Germline CDR1 and CDR2: LNHDA and SQIVND (reference sequence). The length of the CDR3 is 14 residues. CDR3: CATSPRQGRETQYF. Written as DNA, the CDR3 is TGTGCCACCAGCCCCCGACAGGGCCGGGAGACCCAGTACTTC.

The V call is TRBV12-3 or TRBV12-4, the J call TRBJ2-5; D assignment may be TRBD1 or TRBD2 (6 bases each). Trimming pared 4 bases from V and 4 bases from J, leaving 16 bases between. The CDR3 sequence is 15 residues long. The CDR3 here is CASSSYGGRRETQYF. Here the CDR3 DNA reads TGTGCCAGCAGTTCGTACGGGGGCCGCCGAGAGACCCAGTACTTC.

This chain joins TRBV3-1 and TRBJ2-7, with a weak D call TRBD1 (5 bases). Trimming pared 2 bases from V and 1 base from J, leaving 9 bases between. This CDR3 has 14 residues. The germline V gene has CDR1 LGHDT and CDR2 YNNKEL (reference sequence). The CDR3 is CASSQPTESYEQYF. CDR3 nucleotides: TGTGCCAGCAGCCAACCGACAGAGTCCTACGAGCAGTACTTC.

The V and J genes are TRBV24-1 and TRBJ2-1; TRBD2 agrees at 9 bases. The CDR3 loop spans 16 amino acids. V dropped 1 base and J dropped 4; count of bases not matched to a gene: 4. CDR1 is KGHDR and CDR2 is SFDVKD in the germline V gene. CDR3 loop: CATSDLVAGAYNEQFF. As DNA, the CDR3 is TGTGCCACCAGTGATTTAGTAGCGGGGGCATACAATGAGCAGTTCTTC.

This sequence joins TRBV7-3 and TRBJ1-1, with D unclear. Trimming cost V 4 bases and J 6 bases, with 12 bases left between them. Germline-derived CDR1 and CDR2 are SGHTA and FQGTGA. CDR3 length equals 13 residues. CDR3 nucleotides: TGTGCCAGCAGCTACACCGTCCGTTCTGAAGCTTTCTTT. The encoded protein is CASSYTVRSEAFF.

This clonotype was recorded a few times. The chain combines TRBV27 with TRBJ1-6; 7 bases align to TRBD1. The CDR3 consists of 15 residues. Germline V gene data show CDR1 as MNHEY and CDR2 as SMNVEV (reference sequence). Losses at the gene ends were 3 bases for V and 8 bases for J; bases not matched to a gene: 7. In DNA, the CDR3 is TGTGCCAGCAGTTTTCGGGACAGACCCTATTCACCCCTCCACTTT. It codes for CASSFRDRPYSPLHF.

This clonotype was observed many times. The chain couples TRBV7-2 to TRBJ2-7; no reliable D call. The CDR3 extends over 14 amino acids. From germline, CDR1 is SGHTA and CDR2 FQGNSA. Trimming cost V 2 bases and J 3 bases, with 11 bases left between them. The CDR3 loop is CASSLSLGYYEQYF. CDR3 bases: TGTGCCAGCAGCTTATCCCTAGGCTACTACGAGCAGTACTTC.

This clonotype was detected only a few times. This chain links TRBV6-5 with TRBJ2-2; 9 bases align to TRBD1. The V segment lost 6 bases and the J segment 5 bases; nucleotides outside the gene matches: 7. Germline CDR1 reads MNHEY; CDR2 reads SVGAGI. The CDR3 has 15 residues. The CDR3 is CASRNPTGGTGELFF. The CDR3 bases are TGTGCCAGCAGAAACCCGACAGGGGGAACCGGGGAGCTGTTTTTT.

The chain links TRBV12-3 or TRBV12-4 to TRBJ1-2; 10 bases match TRBD1. The CDR3 runs 14 residues. The J segment lost 4 bases and the V segment lost 6 bases, leaving 5 bases of the junction unmatched. The CDR3 here is CASRRQGAGYGYTF. DNA of the CDR3: TGTGCCAGCAGACGACAGGGGGCTGGCTATGGCTACACCTTC.

This chain links TRBV12-3 or TRBV12-4 with TRBJ2-5; D may match TRBD1 or TRBD2 (5 bases each). CDR3 length: 16 residues. The V and J ends lost 2 bases and 5 bases respectively, with 18 bases between them. The CDR3 bases are TGTGCCAGCAGTTTATCCGGGGCGGGTGGGTTGGAGACCCAGTACTTC. Protein: CASSLSGAGGLETQYF.

This clonotype occurred a few times. The V call is TRBV4-2, the J call TRBJ2-7; 10 bases line up with TRBD2. With 0 bases clipped from V and 8 bases from J, the junction kept 7 bases outside the gene matches. In germline, CDR1 is LGHNA, CDR2 YNFKEQ. There are 15 residues in the CDR3. Here the CDR3 reads CASSQDLAGELKQYF. The CDR3 DNA follows: TGTGCCAGCAGCCAAGATCTAGCGGGAGAGTTAAAGCAGTACTTC.

J is TRBJ2-3 and V is TRBV2, with D unresolved. The CDR3 sequence is 15 residues long. V was clipped by 8 bases and J by 0 bases, with 15 bases between them. CDR1 and CDR2 from the germline V gene are SNHLY and FYNNEI. The CDR3 DNA sequence: TGTGCCAGCGGGGTACACTTTTCTAGCACAGATACGCAGTATTTT. Translation gives CASGVHFSSTDTQYF. Full variable domain (outside the CDR3, taken from reference TRBV2 and TRBJ2-3): EPEVTQTPSHQVTQMGQEVILRCVPISNHLYFYWYRQILGQKVEFLVSFYNNEISEKSEIFDDQFSVERPDGSNFTLKIRSTKLEDSAMYFCASGVHFSSTDTQYFGPGTRLTVL.

The rearrangement uses TRBV12-3 or TRBV12-4 and TRBJ2-1; D may be TRBD2 (6 bases). The CDR3 sequence is 14 residues long. Between the trimmed V and J ends, which lost 3 bases and 9 bases, there was a span of 15 bases. This chain's CDR3 is CASSLEGTIGEQFF. The CDR3 DNA sequence: TGTGCCAGCAGTTTGGAGGGAACCATCGGTGAGCAGTTCTTC.

This clonotype was recorded many times. This CDR3 reads CSARIPGPDNSPLHF. The CDR3 nucleotides read TGCAGTGCTAGAATCCCGGGACCGGATAATTCACCCCTCCACTTT. This rearrangement joins TRBV20-1 to TRBJ1-6, with D maybe TRBD1 (5 bases). The CDR3 contains 15 residues. The germline CDR1 and CDR2 sequences are DFQATT and SNEGSKA (reference sequence). V lost 2 bases and J lost 5, with 13 bases in between.

This clonotype was seen a handful of times. The chain employs TRBV7-6 and TRBJ2-5, with 14 bases aligning to TRBD2. The CDR3 contains 16 residues. Trimming removed 1 base from V and 4 bases from J; junction bases left unmatched: 2. Germline loops: CDR1 SGHVS, CDR2 FNYEAQ. Here the CDR3 DNA reads TGTGCCAGCAGCTTAGGGGGACTAGCGGGAGTAGAGACCCAGTACTTC. Residues: CASSLGGLAGVETQYF.

CDR3 nucleotide sequence: TGTGCCATCGGGGCAGGGGGCTGGGACACTGAAGCTTTCTTT. Protein: CAIGAGGWDTEAFF. J is TRBJ1-1 and V is TRBV10-3, with TRBD1 identical over 8 bases. This CDR3 has 14 residues. Germline V CDR1 and CDR2: ENHRY, SYGVKD. J was trimmed by 3 bases and V by 8 bases; bases with no gene match: 8.

This clonotype was counted a few times. The gene calls are TRBV6-2 or TRBV6-3 and TRBJ2-7; 7 bases align to TRBD2. The CDR3 length is 15 residues. With V trimmed by 5 bases and J by 0 bases, 7 bases remained unmatched. Germline values: CDR1 MNHEY, CDR2 SVGEGT. The CDR3 bases are TGTGCCAGCAGTATCGGGGCTAGCGGCTCCTACGAGCAGTACTTC. Amino acid sequence: CASSIGASGSYEQYF.

This chain connects TRBV12-3 or TRBV12-4 to TRBJ1-2; no clear D gene. The CDR3 is made up of 14 amino acids. V lost 6 bases to trimming and J lost 7 bases, with 18 bases between them. CDR3 nucleotides: TGTGCCAGCAGCTGGATAGGCGGGCGCGGTGGCTACACCTTC. Protein product: CASSWIGGRGGYTF.

This chain links TRBV12-3 or TRBV12-4 with TRBJ2-5; D gene unclear. The CDR3 runs to 13 residues. Trimming stripped 10 bases from V and 1 base from J, with 13 bases between. As DNA, the CDR3 is TGTGCCACAGTAAACCGAGTCCAAGAGACCCAGTACTTC. The encoded protein is CATVNRVQETQYF.

This clonotype appeared a few times. The V call is TRBV4-1, the J call TRBJ1-3; 9 positions agree with TRBD1. Looked up from germline, CDR1 is MGHRA and CDR2 is YSYEKL. This CDR3 region has 16 residues. Losses at the gene ends were 0 bases for V and 3 bases for J; bases not matched to a gene: 3. CDR3 sequence reads: CASSQEDRGYGNTIYF. CDR3 nucleotide sequence: TGCGCCAGCAGCCAAGAGGACAGGGGCTATGGAAACACCATATATTTT.

The rearrangement joins TRBV9 to TRBJ2-2; 9 bases match TRBD1. The CDR3 extends over 18 amino acids. Germline CDR1 reads SGDLS; CDR2 reads YYNGEE. The trim removed 0 bases at V and 2 bases at J, leaving 8 bases unmatched. CDR3 coding DNA: TGTGCCAGCAGCGTAGAACCCCGGGACAGGGTAAACACCGGGGAGCTGTTTTTT. Protein sequence: CASSVEPRDRVNTGELFF.

This clonotype was observed a few times. The J gene is TRBJ1-1, the V gene TRBV6-1; a possible D gene is TRBD1 (5 bases). Trimming left V 8 bases short and J 1 base short, with 5 bases between. The CDR3 has 11 residues. Germline CDR1 is MNHNS and CDR2 is SASEGT. Here the CDR3 DNA reads TGTGCCAGCCAGGGGAACACTGAAGCTTTCTTT. Amino acid sequence: CASQGNTEAFF.

The V call is TRBV11-2, the J call TRBJ2-7; 8 nucleotides align to TRBD1. From germline, CDR1 is SGHAT and CDR2 FQNNGV. This CDR3 spans 14 amino acids. V dropped 1 base and J dropped 3; count of bases not matched to a gene: 2. The CDR3 protein is CASSLADRGYEQYF. CDR3 in DNA: TGTGCCAGCAGCTTAGCTGACAGGGGCTACGAGCAGTACTTC.